A selection of T cell receptor beta chains follows, all from one sample in a study of CD8+CD57+ T cells in acquired aplastic anemia. One entry per CDR3 protein, called by TCRdb with MiXCR from the reads. The repertoire holds roughly 100,000 distinct CDR3 sequences, with around 62% as singletons. Sequencing used sorted CD4+, CD8+, or CD8+CD57+ T cells (not recorded which) from PBMCs. Receptors were obtained from a human donor with aplastic anemia. Each CDR3 is given without its conserved first and last residue. Rows may omit the clone size; those that give it use once, few, many or a size class.

clone_size v_call cdr3_aa
- TRBV11-2 ASSLSRAAYGYT
few TRBV2 ASGGGNRGGYT
- TRBV20-1 SAVEYVAATNEKLF
few TRBV19 AIKSRGATEAF
- TRBV24-1 ATSEGTLDYEQY
few TRBV29-1 SVGTGRRYGYT
- TRBV19 ASSTGTGNGEAF
many TRBV7-9 ASSLGPGLDYEQY
- TRBV7-9 ASSLSGAGDTQY
- TRBV19 ASSIDEAQPQH
- TRBV10-1 ASSLGGTNEKLF
- TRBV20-1 SANRSPPYEQY
- TRBV25-1 ASSYNSFYEQY
- TRBV7-6 ASSLEGDRVYEQY
- TRBV10-3 AISPGMNTEAF
- TRBV11-1 ASSLGPGGDPYEQY
- TRBV5-5 ASSLGHLAGLAKNIQY
medium-sized TRBV7-9 ASSLGDEQY
- TRBV15 ATGDRSYEQY
- TRBV19 ASSIINEQF
- TRBV20-1 SARGVQRGEITDTQY
- TRBV19 ASSMDASDNQPQH
many TRBV9 ARDPFGETQY
- TRBV19 ASSTNRDSPLH
- TRBV12-3/TRBV12-4 ASSPSGSLNTGELF
few TRBV10-1 ASSESVAGYGGQY
once TRBV7-2 ASSPVRLSPLH
few TRBV24-1 ATAPAADNEQF
- TRBV2 ASSTGANYGYT
- TRBV19 ASSPQGGNTEAF
- TRBV20-1 SARDSAAAGSNQPQH
- TRBV20-1 SAGDRGSGANVLT
once TRBV20-1 SARARSFANEKLF
- TRBV5-4 ASSPWTGNSYEQY
- TRBV5-1 ASSLVATASYEQY